These 10 T cell receptor beta chains were all obtained from the same sample, sequenced in a study of patients and donors after allogeneic stem cell transplantation. From the RT-PCR reads, TCRdb called clonotypes with MiXCR, one entry per CDR3 protein. The sample records approximately 140,000 distinct CDR3 sequences, about 36% being singletons. Sequencing was carried out using blood, either unsorted or a sorted T cell fraction (not recorded which). The receptors were sampled from a human donor who was either an allogeneic HSCT recipient or a stem cell or donor lymphocyte infusion donor (not recorded which). It is not recorded whose cells these are; they may come from a transplant donor.

This clonotype was observed many times. This chain links TRBV28 with TRBJ2-7, with 8 bases matching TRBD1. CDR1 and CDR2 from the germline V gene are MDHEN and SYDVKM. The CDR3 totals 14 residues. Here the CDR3 reads CASSKSGGGPYPNV. Written as DNA, the CDR3 is TGTGCCAGCAGCAAATCAGGGGGCGGTCCGTACCCTAACGTC.

J is TRBJ1-1 and V is TRBV27, with D maybe TRBD1 (5 bases). CDR1 is MNHEY and CDR2 is SMNVEV in the germline V gene (reference sequence). V lost 5 bases to trimming and J lost 5 bases, with 12 bases between them. The CDR3 sequence is 13 residues long. CDR3 sequence (DNA): TGTGCCAGCAGTCCCTCGGGGGGGACTGAAGCTTTCTTT. It is translated as CASSPSGGTEAFF.

The chain couples TRBV5-1 to TRBJ1-6; the match to TRBD1 covers 7 bases. This CDR3 is 15 amino acids long. Germline V gene sequence: CDR1 SGHRS, CDR2 YFSETQ. V was clipped by 2 bases and J by 14 bases; unmatched bases: 13. The CDR3 DNA reads as TGCGCCAGCAGCTTTAACACGCTTCCGGACAGGACCCTCCACTTT. This sequence encodes CASSFNTLPDRTLHF.

The gene calls are TRBV5-1 and TRBJ2-1; D is perhaps TRBD1 (6 bases). The CDR3 consists of 14 residues. From germline, CDR1 is SGHRS and CDR2 YFSETQ. Trimming cost V 4 bases and J 4 bases, with 12 bases left between them. The CDR3 region is CASSADSQYNEQFF. The CDR3 bases are TGCGCCAGCAGCGCGGACAGTCAGTACAATGAGCAGTTCTTC.

The genes are TRBV12-3 or TRBV12-4 and TRBJ1-5; 11 bases are a match to TRBD1. The J segment lost 6 bases and the V segment lost 5 bases, leaving 3 bases of the junction unmatched. The CDR3 consists of 14 residues. The CDR3 nucleotides are TGTGCCAGCAGTGGGACAGGGGGGACTCAGCCCCAGCATTTT. Translated, it gives CASSGTGGTQPQHF.

The chain has TRBV12-3 or TRBV12-4 and TRBJ1-2, with 7 positions matching TRBD1. CDR3 length: 18 residues. The J segment lost 3 bases and the V segment lost 5 bases, leaving 18 bases of the junction unmatched. The DNA of the CDR3 is TGTGCCAGCAGTACTCTCCGGGACAGCCGCCGCGCAGACTATGGCTACACCTTC. Its protein product is CASSTLRDSRRADYGYTF.

The sample holds a few counts of this clonotype. The genes are TRBV12-3 or TRBV12-4 and TRBJ1-2; TRBD1 matches at 8 bases. The V gene end was trimmed by 0 bases and the J gene end by 8 bases; junction bases not matched to a gene: 8. The CDR3 is 15 amino acids. CDR3 coding DNA: TGTGCCAGCAGTTTAGCGCTAGGGCAGGGGGCGGGCTACACCTTC. It yields the protein CASSLALGQGAGYTF.

The gene calls are TRBV5-5 and TRBJ2-7; TRBD1 matches at 7 bases. Looked up from germline, CDR1 is SGHKS and CDR2 is YYEKEE (reference sequence). This CDR3 comprises 13 residues. V shed 4 bases, J shed 3 bases, and the junction held 4 bases outside the gene matches. CDR3 sequence reads: CASSKTGYYEQYV. The CDR3 DNA follows: TGTGCCAGCAGCAAGACAGGGTACTACGAGCAGTACGTC.

This clonotype turned up a few times. V gene TRBV6-1 combines with J gene TRBJ1-1, with D possibly TRBD1 on 6 matching bases. Trimming removed 6 bases from V and 4 bases from J, with 12 bases in between. Germline V gives CDR1 MNHNS, CDR2 SASEGT. The CDR3 spans 13 residues. CDR3 region: CASRQGLSTEAFF. The CDR3 nucleotides are TGTGCCAGCAGACAGGGTTTGAGCACTGAAGCTTTCTTT.

V gene TRBV6-2 or TRBV6-3 combines with J gene TRBJ1-1; D may be TRBD1 (5 bases). The CDR3 is 15 residues long. The V end lost 4 bases, the J end lost 0 bases, and 12 bases lay between the germline ends. Germline V gene sequence: CDR1 MNHEY, CDR2 SVGEGT. The CDR3 protein is CASSLGLSMNTEAFF. The CDR3, as DNA: TGTGCCAGCAGTTTGGGACTTTCCATGAACACTGAAGCTTTCTTT.